This entry concerns a single T cell receptor (beta chain). Its cognate antigen is unknown. Drawing of peripheral blood yielded roughly 10 milliliters from each donor. The authors ran a second PCR of about 6 to 11 cycles using a sample-barcoded 5' primer and a J-beta primer mix. From the 5' RACE reads, TCRdb called clonotypes with MiXCR, one entry per CDR3 protein. The table has more than 800,000 distinct CDR3 sequences, 45% seen once. The data were obtained in a study of blood T cells in healthy people across ages. Study-level information: Template switching recovered approximately one barcoded beta molecule for every two T cells.

Notes on the study in general: In older individuals, TCR beta diversity per million T cells was lower, falling roughly linearly with age. Nothing was known about donor CMV status, and this possibly confounded expanded clonotype changes.

Sample: blood. The TCR sequence derives from a woman aged 55-70 years in good health.

The CDR3 is CASSLGGVGQPQHF. The CDR3 DNA reads TGTGCCAGCAGTTTAGGTGGGGTTGGTCAGCCCCAGCATTTT. The chain combines TRBV12-3 or TRBV12-4 with TRBJ1-5; no firm D call. Trimming took 1 base from V and 6 from J, leaving 10 bases between them. This CDR3 has 14 amino acids.